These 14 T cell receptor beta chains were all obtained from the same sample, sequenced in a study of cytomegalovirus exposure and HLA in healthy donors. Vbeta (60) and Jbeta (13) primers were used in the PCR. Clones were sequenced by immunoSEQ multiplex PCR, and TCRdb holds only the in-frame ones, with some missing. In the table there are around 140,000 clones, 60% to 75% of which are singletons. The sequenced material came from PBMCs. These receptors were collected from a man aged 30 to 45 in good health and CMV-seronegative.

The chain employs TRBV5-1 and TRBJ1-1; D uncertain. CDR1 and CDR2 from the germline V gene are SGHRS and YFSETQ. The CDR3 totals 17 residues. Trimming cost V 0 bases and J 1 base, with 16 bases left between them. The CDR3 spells CASSLVASSGGNTEAFF. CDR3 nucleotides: TGCGCCAGCAGCTTGGTGGCTTCGTCGGGAGGGAACACTGAAGCTTTCTTT.

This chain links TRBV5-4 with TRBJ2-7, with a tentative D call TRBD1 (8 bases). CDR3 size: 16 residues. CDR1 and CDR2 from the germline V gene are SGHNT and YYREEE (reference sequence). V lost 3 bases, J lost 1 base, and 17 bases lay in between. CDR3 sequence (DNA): TGTGCCAGCAGCTCAAACGGGGGGACAGGATCCTACGAGCAGTACTTC. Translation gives CASSSNGGTGSYEQYF.

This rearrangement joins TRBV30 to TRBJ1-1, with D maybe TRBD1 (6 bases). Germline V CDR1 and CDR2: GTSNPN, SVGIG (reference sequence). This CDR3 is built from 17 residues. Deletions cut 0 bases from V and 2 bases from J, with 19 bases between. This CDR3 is CAWSVLGAGAGNTEAFF. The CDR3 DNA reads TGTGCCTGGAGTGTACTGGGGGCCGGGGCGGGCAACACTGAAGCTTTCTTT.

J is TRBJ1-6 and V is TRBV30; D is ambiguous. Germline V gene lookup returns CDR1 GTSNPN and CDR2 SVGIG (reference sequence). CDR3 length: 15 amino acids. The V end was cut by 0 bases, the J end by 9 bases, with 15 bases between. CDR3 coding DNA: TGTGCCTGGAGTGTACAAGCGGCTCTGGGTTCACCCCTCCACTTT. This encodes CAWSVQAALGSPLHF.

CDR3: CSVELGRGGNTGELFF. CDR3 bases: TGCAGCGTTGAACTCGGCAGGGGTGGGAACACCGGGGAGCTGTTTTTT. The chain joins TRBV29-1 to TRBJ2-2; D is perhaps TRBD1 (6 bases). CDR3 length: 16 amino acids. Deletions cut 2 bases from V and 1 base from J, with 14 bases between. Germline lookup yields CDR1 SQVTM and CDR2 ANQGSEA.

CDR3 residues: CASNRRDGTDTQYF. The CDR3 DNA sequence: TGTGCCAGCAACCGCCGGGATGGCACAGATACGCAGTATTTT. The chain couples TRBV28 to TRBJ2-3, with D perhaps matching TRBD2 (5 bases). Germline V gene data show CDR1 as MDHEN and CDR2 as SYDVKM. The CDR3 spans 14 residues. V was clipped by 7 bases and J by 1 base, with 12 bases between them.

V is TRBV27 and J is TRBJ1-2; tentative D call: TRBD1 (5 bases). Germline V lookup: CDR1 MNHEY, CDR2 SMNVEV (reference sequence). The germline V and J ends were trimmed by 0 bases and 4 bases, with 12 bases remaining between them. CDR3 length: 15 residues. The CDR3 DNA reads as TGTGCCAGCAGTTTATCCGCAGGGTTCCTCTATGGCTACACCTTC. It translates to CASSLSAGFLYGYTF.

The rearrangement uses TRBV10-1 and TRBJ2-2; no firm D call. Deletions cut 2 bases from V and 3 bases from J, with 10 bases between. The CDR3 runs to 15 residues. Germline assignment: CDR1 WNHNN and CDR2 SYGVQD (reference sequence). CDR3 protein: CASSEAGADTGELFF. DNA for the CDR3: TGCGCCAGCAGTGAGGCAGGCGCCGACACCGGGGAGCTGTTTTTT.

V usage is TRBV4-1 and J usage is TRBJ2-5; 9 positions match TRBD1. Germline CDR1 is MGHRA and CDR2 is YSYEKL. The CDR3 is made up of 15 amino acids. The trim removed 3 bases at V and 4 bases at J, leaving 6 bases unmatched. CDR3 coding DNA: TGCGCCAGCAGCCACCAGACAGGGGGTGCAGAGACCCAGTACTTC. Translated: CASSHQTGGAETQYF.

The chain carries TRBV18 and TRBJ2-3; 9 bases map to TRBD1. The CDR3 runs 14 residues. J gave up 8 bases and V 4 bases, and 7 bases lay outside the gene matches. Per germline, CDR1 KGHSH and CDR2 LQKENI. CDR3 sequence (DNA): TGTGCCAGCTCACTCCCGGGACAGGGCAGTACGCAGTATTTT. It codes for CASSLPGQGSTQYF.

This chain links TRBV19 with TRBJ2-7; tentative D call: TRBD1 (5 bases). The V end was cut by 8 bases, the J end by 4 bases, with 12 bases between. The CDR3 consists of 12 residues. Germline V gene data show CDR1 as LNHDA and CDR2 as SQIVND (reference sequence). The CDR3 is CASPARAYEQYF. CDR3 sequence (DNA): TGTGCCAGTCCAGCCAGGGCTTACGAGCAGTACTTC. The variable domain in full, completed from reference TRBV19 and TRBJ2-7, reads DGGITQSPKYLFRKEGQNVTLSCEQNLNHDAMYWYRQDPGQGLRLIYYSQIVNDFQKGDIAEGYSVSREKKESFPLTVTSAQKNPTAFYLCASPARAYEQYFGPGTRLTVT.

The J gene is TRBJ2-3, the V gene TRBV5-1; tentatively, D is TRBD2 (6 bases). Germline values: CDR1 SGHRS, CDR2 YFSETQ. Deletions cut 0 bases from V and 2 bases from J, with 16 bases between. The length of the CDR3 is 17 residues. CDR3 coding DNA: TGCGCCAGCAGCTTGGCCGGGCTAGCGCCACTCACAGATACGCAGTATTTT. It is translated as CASSLAGLAPLTDTQYF.

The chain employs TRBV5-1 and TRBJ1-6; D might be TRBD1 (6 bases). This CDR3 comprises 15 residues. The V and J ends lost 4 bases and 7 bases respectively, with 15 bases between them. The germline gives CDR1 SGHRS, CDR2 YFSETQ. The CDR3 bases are TGCGCCAGCAGCCCGACGACAGGAAACAATTCACCCCTCCACTTT. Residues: CASSPTTGNNSPLHF.

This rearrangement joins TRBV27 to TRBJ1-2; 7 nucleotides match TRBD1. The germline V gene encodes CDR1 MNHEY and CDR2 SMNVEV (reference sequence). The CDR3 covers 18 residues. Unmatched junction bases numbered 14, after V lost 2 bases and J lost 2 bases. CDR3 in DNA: TGTGCCAGCAGTTTACGCCCAGAAGGGACAGCACTAAACTATGGCTACACCTTC. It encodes CASSLRPEGTALNYGYTF.